This is a list of T cell receptor beta chains from one sample in a study of OX40 agonist ivuxolimab in advanced cancers. TCRdb keeps only in-frame clones here, not all; method: immunoSEQ multiplex PCR. Of around 19,000 clones listed, 80% to 90% are singletons. The sequences come from CD4+ or CD8+ T cells sorted from blood, collected in a trial of the OX40 agonist ivuxolimab. All receptors come from an adult with an advanced solid tumor such as melanoma, head and neck, liver or kidney cancer. CDR3s include the opening cysteine and the closing phenylalanine or tryptophan. D genes are given only for firm matches. The size entry is marked missing in some rows and otherwise reads once, few, many or a size class.

j_call,clone_size,v_call,d_call,cdr3_nt,cdr3_aa
TRBJ2-1,-,TRBV4-2,-,TGTGCCAGCAGCCAAGGGGGGAATGAGCAGTTCTTC,CASSQGGNEQFF
TRBJ1-3,-,TRBV11-1,TRBD1,TGTGCCAGCAGCTTAAGTTTCAAGGGGGCCTCTGGAAACACCATATATTTT,CASSLSFKGASGNTIYF
TRBJ1-4,-,TRBV5-1,TRBD1,TGCGCCAGCAGCCCTGAACAGGGGTCAACTAATGAAAAACTGTTTTTT,CASSPEQGSTNEKLFF
TRBJ2-7,once,TRBV7-2,-,TGTGCCAGCAGATCAGGGGGGCCCTACGAGCAGTACTTC,CASRSGGPYEQYF
TRBJ1-2,-,TRBV30,-,TGTGCCTGGAGACAGGCCTTCTATGGCTACACCTTC,CAWRQAFYGYTF
TRBJ1-2,-,TRBV19,TRBD1,TGTGCCAGTAGTAAAGACAGGGCCGACCTCTATGGCTACACCTTC,CASSKDRADLYGYTF
TRBJ1-2,-,TRBV7-9,-,TGTGCCAGCAGCTTATTTTTAGGCGGGGGCTACACCTTC,CASSLFLGGGYTF
TRBJ2-1,-,TRBV7-2,-,TGTGCCAGCAGCTTAGTTCTACAGGGCGGTGAGCAGTTCTTC,CASSLVLQGGEQFF
TRBJ1-6,-,TRBV5-6,TRBD1,TGTGCCAGCAGCCCGGGACAGGGAGGGTATTCACCCCTCCACTTT,CASSPGQGGYSPLHF
TRBJ1-1,-,TRBV10-2,TRBD1,TGCGCCAGCAGTGTCGCGACAGGGTCGACCACTGAAGCTTTCTTT,CASSVATGSTTEAFF
TRBJ2-7,few,TRBV6-5,TRBD1,TGTGCCTTGGGGCGGGACAGGGGGGCCTACGAGCAGTACTTC,CALGRDRGAYEQYF
TRBJ1-2,-,TRBV9,-,TGTGCCAGCAGCCGTGAACATGCGGGTAACTATGGCTACACCTTC,CASSREHAGNYGYTF
TRBJ1-1,-,TRBV7-9,-,TGTGCCAGCAGCGCCCAATTGGGACAGAACACTGAAGCTTTCTTT,CASSAQLGQNTEAFF
TRBJ2-1,-,TRBV27,TRBD2,TGTGCCAGCAGTTATGGGAGACTAGCGGGGGCGGAGCAGTTCTTC,CASSYGRLAGAEQFF
TRBJ2-7,-,TRBV6-1,-,TGTGCCAGCAGTGAACCCGGTGAGGTTCTCTACGAGCAGTACTTC,CASSEPGEVLYEQYF
TRBJ1-5,-,TRBV19,-,TGTGCCAGTAGTCAGACCAGGAATCAGCCCCAGCATTTT,CASSQTRNQPQHF
TRBJ2-7,medium-sized,TRBV6-5,-,TGTGCCAGCAGTTACTTCGGCTTTGGTTACGAGCAGTACTTC,CASSYFGFGYEQYF
TRBJ1-4,-,TRBV4-1,TRBD1,TGCGCCAGCAGCCATGGGGGACAGTATAATGAAAAACTGTTTTTT,CASSHGGQYNEKLFF
TRBJ2-3,-,TRBV5-1,-,TGCGCCAGCAGCGTCCCTAAGGGGGGGGTAATGACGGATACGCAGTATTTT,CASSVPKGGVMTDTQYF
TRBJ1-5,-,TRBV11-2,-,TGTGCCAGCAGCTTAAGACCGGGCCCCAATCAGCCCCAGCATTTT,CASSLRPGPNQPQHF
TRBJ2-7,-,TRBV6-5,-,TGTGCCAGCAGTTACTCGATGAGGCAGGGGGGCCAGTACTTC,CASSYSMRQGGQYF
TRBJ2-7,once,TRBV7-7,-,TGTGCTAGCAGCTTAGGTACGGGGGCCTACGAGCAGTACTTC,CASSLGTGAYEQYF
TRBJ2-6,-,TRBV5-6,-,TGTGCCAGCAGCTGGGGGCAGGGCTCTGGGGCCAACGTCCTGACTTTC,CASSWGQGSGANVLTF
TRBJ1-5,-,TRBV6-1,-,TGTGCCAGCAGTGAACGGGTACGCACTCCCAATCAGCCCCAGCATTTT,CASSERVRTPNQPQHF
TRBJ2-7,-,TRBV9,-,TGTGCCAGCAGCGTAGACCCAACACCCTACGAGCAGTACTTC,CASSVDPTPYEQYF
TRBJ2-1,-,TRBV7-9,TRBD2,TGTGCCAGCAGCGAACTAGCGCCCTCATACAATGAGCAGTTCTTC,CASSELAPSYNEQFF
TRBJ2-3,-,TRBV11-2,-,TGTGCCAGCAGCCTCAGGACGGGGACCCTGAGCACAGATACGCAGTATTTT,CASSLRTGTLSTDTQYF
TRBJ2-2,-,TRBV5-4,TRBD1,TGTGCCAGCAGCATCCGACAGGGGGTGAACACCGGGGAGCTGTTTTTT,CASSIRQGVNTGELFF
TRBJ2-2,-,TRBV7-3,-,TGTGCCAGCAGCTTAGGCAGGGGAGGGACCGGGGAGCTGTTTTTT,CASSLGRGGTGELFF